A selection of T cell receptor beta chains follows, all from one sample in a study of T-cell reconstitution after alpha-beta-depleted transplantation in children. TCRdb re-called the PCR reads through MiXCR, storing one row per CDR3 protein. The sample yields 450,000 to 600,000 distinct CDR3 sequences, over 10% seen once. Sequenced here: PBMCs, mostly from graft donor cells, sampled 360 days after TCRalphabeta/CD19-depleted stem cell transplant. These receptors all come from a male patient aged 10 to 17 who had a stem cell transplant for acute myeloid leukemia, so the T cells may come from the graft donor. CDR3s include the opening cysteine and the closing phenylalanine or tryptophan. The order of the fields is V gene, clone size, D gene, J gene, CDR3 protein, CDR3 DNA. The D gene is left open where the match is weak. Expanded clones are given a class, and other clones once, few, many or no size at all.

>TRBV10-3|few|.|TRBJ1-6
CAISTTGVSPLHF
TGTGCCATCAGTACCACAGGAGTTTCACCCCTCCACTTT
>TRBV7-3|.|.|TRBJ2-1
CASSLSPRAPGNEQFF
TGTGCCAGCAGCTTAAGCCCAAGAGCGCCCGGTAATGAGCAGTTCTTC
>TRBV28|.|.|TRBJ2-2
CASSLTLPTGELFF
TGTGCCAGCAGTCTGACCCTACCCACCGGGGAGCTGTTTTTT
>TRBV7-8|.|.|TRBJ2-3
CASSLLFLASWTQYF
TGTGCCAGCAGCTTATTATTCCTAGCTTCTTGGACGCAGTATTTT
>TRBV12-3/TRBV12-4|few|TRBD1|TRBJ2-1
CASSFTGTGMNEQFF
TGTGCCAGCAGTTTCACCGGGACAGGGATGAATGAGCAGTTCTTC
>TRBV4-3|many|TRBD2|TRBJ2-2
CASSQGRVAGDGELFF
TGCGCCAGCAGCCAAGGCAGGGTAGCGGGAGACGGGGAGCTGTTTTTT
>TRBV18|many|.|TRBJ2-7
CASSTQGLPYEQYF
TGTGCCAGCTCGACTCAGGGGCTTCCCTACGAGCAGTACTTC
>TRBV24-1|few|.|TRBJ2-1
CAPRGGPSSYNEQFF
TGTGCCCCCCGTGGGGGGCCTAGCTCCTACAATGAGCAGTTCTTC
>TRBV14|many|.|TRBJ2-5
CASSQERPSGQETQYF
TGTGCCAGCAGCCAAGAGCGGCCGAGCGGCCAAGAGACCCAGTACTTC
>TRBV7-9|few|TRBD1|TRBJ2-1
CASSPAQGAHNEQFF
TGTGCCAGCAGCCCAGCGCAGGGGGCGCACAATGAGCAGTTCTTC
>TRBV7-9|many|TRBD1|TRBJ2-5
CASSFAGTVQETQYF
TGTGCCAGCAGCTTCGCTGGGACAGTTCAAGAGACCCAGTACTTC
>TRBV29-1|.|TRBD2|TRBJ2-1
CSALAGEGVYGQFF
TGCAGCGCCCTAGCGGGAGAAGGGGTGTATGGGCAGTTCTTC
>TRBV4-2|.|TRBD1|TRBJ2-3
CASSHAATGQQTDTQYF
TGTGCCAGCAGCCATGCTGCTACGGGACAGCAGACAGATACGCAGTATTTT
>TRBV7-9|.|.|TRBJ2-1
CASSLVPEGDNEQFF
TGTGCCAGCAGCTTAGTCCCCGAGGGCGACAATGAGCAGTTCTTC
>TRBV7-9|.|TRBD2|TRBJ2-7
CASSRGTSGRYEQYF
TGTGCCAGCAGTCGCGGGACTAGCGGGAGATACGAGCAGTACTTC
>TRBV2|.|TRBD1|TRBJ2-5
CASPHRDRGSEETQYF
TGTGCCAGTCCCCATCGGGACAGGGGTAGTGAAGAGACCCAGTACTTC
>TRBV5-4|few|.|TRBJ2-7
CASSLEGLTAYEQYF
TGTGCCAGCAGCTTGGAGGGACTGACGGCCTACGAGCAGTACTTC
>TRBV28|few|TRBD1|TRBJ1-6
CASSSTGGSSPLHF
TGTGCCAGCAGTTCCACAGGGGGCAGTTCACCCCTCCACTTT
>TRBV5-1|few|TRBD2|TRBJ2-3
CASSLRLAGRRSTDTQYF
TGCGCCAGCAGCTTGAGACTAGCGGGAAGAAGGAGCACAGATACGCAGTATTTT
>TRBV4-3|.|.|TRBJ2-7
CASSSGRSDYEQYF
TGCGCCAGCAGCTCGGGACGCAGCGACTACGAGCAGTACTTC
>TRBV10-2|few|TRBD1|TRBJ2-7
CASRWTGALTYEQYF
TGCGCCAGCAGATGGACAGGTGCACTTACCTACGAGCAGTACTTC
>TRBV20-1|many|.|TRBJ2-7
CSAQASPYEQYF
TGCAGTGCTCAGGCTTCCCCCTACGAGCAGTACTTC
>TRBV25-1|few|.|TRBJ1-5
CASSEYGGNQPQHF
TGTGCCAGCAGTGAATACGGGGGAAATCAGCCCCAGCATTTT
>TRBV6-5|few|TRBD1|TRBJ2-7
CASSYLGQGRFYEQYF
TGTGCCAGCAGTTACCTCGGACAGGGAAGGTTCTACGAGCAGTACTTC
>TRBV29-1|many|TRBD1|TRBJ2-1
CSVEEDRDAYNEQFF
TGCAGCGTTGAAGAGGACAGGGACGCCTACAATGAGCAGTTCTTC
>TRBV20-1|many|TRBD2|TRBJ2-3
CSAQGSGSWHGTDTQYF
TGCAGTGCCCAGGGGAGCGGGAGTTGGCACGGCACAGATACGCAGTATTTT
>TRBV7-8|.|TRBD2|TRBJ2-7
CASSLPRLAGEVTEQYF
TGTGCCAGCTCTCTTCCCCGACTAGCGGGAGAGGTTACAGAGCAGTACTTC
>TRBV4-3|.|.|TRBJ2-5
CASSHRTQETQYF
TGCGCCAGCAGCCACCGTACGCAAGAGACCCAGTACTTC
>TRBV28|few|.|TRBJ2-7
CASSFPGWVSYEQYF
TGTGCCAGCAGTTTCCCGGGTTGGGTTTCCTACGAGCAGTACTTC
>TRBV7-3|.|TRBD1|TRBJ2-3
CASSLGRGLPQYF
TGTGCCAGCAGCTTAGGCAGGGGGCTCCCCCAGTATTTT
>TRBV28|.|TRBD1|TRBJ1-3
CASSENRDRTSSGNTIYF
TGTGCCAGCAGCGAAAACCGGGACAGGACTTCGTCTGGAAACACCATATATTTT
>TRBV5-1|many|TRBD2|TRBJ2-1
CASSLFSRGSYNEQFF
TGCGCCAGCAGCTTGTTCTCGCGGGGGTCCTACAATGAGCAGTTCTTC
>TRBV19|.|TRBD2|TRBJ2-1
CASSIPGTSGTPYNEQFF
TGTGCCAGTAGTATACCCGGGACTAGCGGGACCCCTTACAATGAGCAGTTCTTC
>TRBV3-1|few|.|TRBJ1-3
CASSQEREVGGNTIYF
TGTGCCAGCAGCCAAGAGCGGGAAGTCGGTGGAAACACCATATATTTT
>TRBV28|few|TRBD1|TRBJ2-1
CASSTRQGGYNEQFF
TGTGCCAGCAGTACCCGACAGGGTGGGTACAATGAGCAGTTCTTC
>TRBV29-1|few|.|TRBJ2-7
CSVVRVMSSYEQYF
TGCAGCGTTGTTAGAGTAATGTCCTCCTACGAGCAGTACTTC
>TRBV28|.|.|TRBJ2-3
CASTGGGRRDTQYF
TGTGCCAGCACAGGGGGGGGGCGGAGAGATACGCAGTATTTT